Each of the 13 T cell receptor beta chains below was sequenced from the same sample in a study of T cell repertoires in aging, cancer and after chemotherapy. The template was genomic DNA from peripheral blood, not RNA. A mixed TRB-A/B primer pool amplified rearranged TRB by multiplex touch-down PCR. Using its own MiXCR run on the multiplex PCR reads, TCRdb lists one record per CDR3 protein. The sample records about 13,000 distinct CDR3 sequences, less than 40% being singletons. What was sequenced was blood. These receptor sequences come from a human donor in good health. The donor label of this sample is uncertain.

This chain joins TRBV5-1 and TRBJ2-5; D is unresolved. V was cut by 0 bases and J by 2 bases, with 8 bases left in between. The CDR3 has 14 residues. Germline V gene lookup returns CDR1 SGHRS and CDR2 YFSETQ. The CDR3 coding sequence is TGCGCCAGCAGCTTGGAGTCAGTACAAGAGACCCAGTACTTC. Its protein product is CASSLESVQETQYF.

This clonotype has just a few counts. The chain joins TRBV15 to TRBJ1-2; D is unresolved. Germline CDR1 and CDR2: LNHNV and YYDKDF (reference sequence). This CDR3 is built from 12 residues. V lost 5 bases to trimming and J lost 3 bases, with 7 bases between them. The CDR3 DNA follows: TGTGCCACCAGCCCCTCATACTATGGCTACACCTTC. Translation: CATSPSYYGYTF.

The chain employs TRBV7-9 and TRBJ2-7; D tentatively reads TRBD1 or TRBD2 (6 bases each). V was pared by 5 bases and J by 3 bases, with 11 bases between. The CDR3 is 13 residues long. CDR1 is SEHNR, CDR2 FQNEAQ, per germline (reference sequence). CDR3 loop: CASSAGGGYEQYF. CDR3 nucleotide sequence: TGTGCCAGCAGCGCAGGAGGGGGCTACGAGCAGTACTTC.

This clonotype has just a few counts. The rearrangement links TRBV30 to TRBJ2-3; no clear D gene. CDR3 size: 14 residues. Germline V gives CDR1 GTSNPN, CDR2 SVGIG (reference sequence). V was trimmed by 0 bases and J by 1 base, leaving 8 bases between them. As DNA, the CDR3 is TGTGCCTGGAGTGTCTGGAGCCGCACAGATACGCAGTATTTT. Translating gives CAWSVWSRTDTQYF.

The chain joins TRBV13 to TRBJ1-4; D remains unclear. The V end lost 3 bases, the J end lost 8 bases, and 13 bases lay between the germline ends. Germline V gene lookup returns CDR1 PRHDT and CDR2 FYEKMQ (reference sequence). The CDR3 extends over 14 amino acids. DNA of the CDR3: TGTGCCAGCAGCTTCTTCGGTCCGGGGGAAAAACTGTTTTTT. Amino acid sequence: CASSFFGPGEKLFF. Complete variable domain (other parts from reference TRBV13 and TRBJ1-4): AAGVIQSPRHLIKEKRETATLKCYPIPRHDTVYWYQQGPGQDPQFLISFYEKMQSDKGSIPDRFSAQQFSDYHSELNMSSLELGDSALYFCASSFFGPGEKLFFGSGTQLSVL.

The rearrangement uses TRBV18 and TRBJ2-5; either TRBD1 or TRBD2 may fit D (5 bases each). The CDR3 runs 15 residues. CDR1 KGHSH and CDR2 LQKENI come from the germline V gene. Trimming stripped 2 bases from V and 5 bases from J, with 15 bases between. CDR3 sequence (DNA): TGTGCCAGCTCACCATCCGGGGCCGCCCAGGAGACCCAGTACTTC. It specifies CASSPSGAAQETQYF.

The J gene is TRBJ2-5, the V gene TRBV7-3; D unclear. Germline CDR1 and CDR2: SGHTA and FQGTGA. The CDR3 is made up of 14 amino acids. Trimming removed 3 bases at V and 5 bases at J, with 13 bases between. The CDR3 DNA follows: TGTGCCAGCAGCTTCACCCCGGACGGGGAGACCCAGTACTTC. Protein sequence: CASSFTPDGETQYF.

The chain employs TRBV29-1 and TRBJ1-2; TRBD1 is a possible D gene (6 bases). This CDR3 spans 16 amino acids. The germline CDR1 and CDR2 sequences are SQVTM and ANQGSEA. Trimming stripped 3 bases from V and 6 bases from J, with 23 bases between. The CDR3 region is CSVEGCRTQGSDGYTF. CDR3 coding DNA: TGCAGCGTTGAGGGTTGTCGCACCCAGGGGTCGGATGGCTACACCTTC.

In regard to this clonotype: Being one base from a much bigger clone, this may be a read error. This chain uses TRBV11-1 with TRBJ2-3, with 14 bases identical to TRBD2. The V gene's germline CDR1 is SGHAT and CDR2 FQDESV (reference sequence). This CDR3 has 15 residues. V lost 6 bases, J lost 7 bases, and 6 bases stayed unmatched. CDR3 DNA: TGTGCCAGCAGTCAAGGGACTAGCGGGGGAAATACGCAGTATTTT. Residues: CASSQGTSGGNTQYF. The whole variable domain, remainder taken from reference TRBV11-1 and TRBJ2-3, is EAEVAQSPRYKITEKSQAVAFWCDPISGHATLYWYRQILGQGPELLVQFQDESVVDDSQLPKDRFSAERLKGVDSTLKIQPAELGDSAMYLCASSQGTSGGNTQYFGPGTRLTVL.

In this sample, this clonotype is medium-sized (0.01 to 0.1%). The chain is built from TRBV6-5 and TRBJ2-2, with D possibly being TRBD1 or TRBD2 (6 bases each). V lost 6 bases and J lost 10, with 18 bases in between. The V gene's germline CDR1 is MNHEY and CDR2 SVGAGI. The CDR3 runs 14 residues. The CDR3 spells CASRPPGGAEELFF. The DNA for the CDR3 is TGTGCCAGCAGGCCCCCCGGGGGCGCGGAGGAGCTGTTTTTT.

The V call is TRBV6-5, the J call TRBJ2-3; D is perhaps TRBD1 (5 bases). Germline CDR1 reads MNHEY; CDR2 reads SVGAGI. CDR3 size: 14 residues. The V and J ends lost 4 bases and 2 bases respectively, with 10 bases between them. The CDR3 region has the DNA TGTGCCAGCAGTTCCAGGGTTGACACAGATACGCAGTATTTT. Protein sequence: CASSSRVDTDTQYF.

The table lists this clonotype with a count of one. A junction end diverges from the germline sequence, so it may reflect a read error. The rearrangement links TRBV27 to TRBJ2-1; D gene uncertain. The CDR3 contains 14 residues. CDR1 MNHEY and CDR2 SMNVEV come from the germline V gene (reference sequence). CDR3 in amino acids: CASSPRMRHSEKFF. The CDR3 nucleotides are TGTGCCAGCAGTCCACGAATGCGGCACAGTGAGAAGTTCTTC.

The chain recombines TRBV7-7 with TRBJ2-3, with D perhaps TRBD2 (6 bases). CDR3 size: 13 residues. V lost 5 bases, J lost 10 bases, and 16 bases lay in between. Germline V CDR1 and CDR2: SSHAT, FNYEAQ (reference sequence). In DNA form, the CDR3 reads TGTGCCAGCAGCCCAAACGCGGGGATGCCGCAGTATTTT. Translating gives CASSPNAGMPQYF. Using reference TRBV7-7 and TRBJ2-3 for the parts outside the CDR3, the full variable domain is GAGVSQSPRYKVTKRGQDVTLRCDPISSHATLYWYQQALGQGPEFLTYFNYEAQPDKSGLPSDRFSAERPEGSISTLTIQRTEQRDSAMYRCASSPNAGMPQYFGPGTRLTVL.